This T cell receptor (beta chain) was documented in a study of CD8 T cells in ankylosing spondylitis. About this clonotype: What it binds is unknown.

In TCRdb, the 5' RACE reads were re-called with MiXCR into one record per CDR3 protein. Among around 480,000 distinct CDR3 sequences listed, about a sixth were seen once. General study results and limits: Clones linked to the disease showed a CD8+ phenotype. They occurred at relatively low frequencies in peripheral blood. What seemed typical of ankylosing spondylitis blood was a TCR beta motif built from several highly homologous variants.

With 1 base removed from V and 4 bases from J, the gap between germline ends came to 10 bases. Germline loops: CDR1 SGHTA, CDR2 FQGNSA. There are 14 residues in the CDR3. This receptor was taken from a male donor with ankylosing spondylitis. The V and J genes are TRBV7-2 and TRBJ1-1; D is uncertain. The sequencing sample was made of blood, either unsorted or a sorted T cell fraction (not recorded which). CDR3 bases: TGTGCCAGCAGCTTAGATGGCCAGCTCACTGAAGCTTTCTTT. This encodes CASSLDGQLTEAFF.